This is a list of T cell receptor beta chains from one sample in a study of T cell repertoires in aging, cancer and after chemotherapy. TCRdb used MiXCR to reprocess the multiplex PCR reads, holding one entry per CDR3 protein. Of approximately 10,000 distinct CDR3 sequences in the sample, about 35% are singletons; the top ten hold approximately 8.2%. Material for sequencing was blood. The receptor set was obtained from a human donor in good health. CDR3s leave out the opening cysteine and the closing phenylalanine or tryptophan. Fields, in order: J gene, V gene, CDR3 protein.

J: TRBJ2-7
V: TRBV6-5
CDR3: ASSRGQGGYEQY

J: TRBJ2-5
V: TRBV15
CDR3: ATSSGLAGQETQY

J: TRBJ1-5
V: TRBV5-5
CDR3: ASSSEPRTGKEH

J: TRBJ2-7
V: TRBV19
CDR3: ATRDSSYEQY

J: TRBJ2-2
V: TRBV6-5
CDR3: ASSYSGAGDTGELF

J: TRBJ2-2
V: TRBV19
CDR3: ASSLRQDAGELF

J: TRBJ2-7
V: TRBV6-5
CDR3: ASSYSSLYYEQY

J: TRBJ2-2
V: TRBV5-5
CDR3: ASSLQLRGTGELF

J: TRBJ1-1
V: TRBV11-1
CDR3: ASSLGAQANTEAF

J: TRBJ1-2
V: TRBV6-1
CDR3: ASSPSTRAYGYT

J: TRBJ2-7
V: TRBV6-2/TRBV6-3
CDR3: ASRTGGGHEQY

J: TRBJ2-1
V: TRBV5-4
CDR3: ASSFPSGSDGDEQF

J: TRBJ2-5
V: TRBV5-6
CDR3: ASSLGASGTQETQY

J: TRBJ2-2
V: TRBV7-6
CDR3: ASSRTSETGELF

J: TRBJ2-2
V: TRBV6-5
CDR3: ASSYGGGRSTGELF

J: TRBJ2-7
V: TRBV29-1
CDR3: SVEGPPQY

J: TRBJ1-4
V: TRBV6-5
CDR3: ASSYSSGQGMF

J: TRBJ1-2
V: TRBV6-1
CDR3: ASSERQGHYT

J: TRBJ2-3
V: TRBV6-5
CDR3: ASSYTGLAGGTQY

J: TRBJ2-7
V: TRBV30
CDR3: ASDRDGASYEQY

J: TRBJ1-6
V: TRBV19
CDR3: ACRQGADNSPLH

J: TRBJ1-4
V: TRBV5-4
CDR3: ASTQGVGEKLF

J: TRBJ2-7
V: TRBV10-3
CDR3: AISEGLADSYEQY

J: TRBJ2-4
V: TRBV30
CDR3: AWSKVQLAKNIQY

J: TRBJ2-4
V: TRBV5-4
CDR3: ASSLETTKNIQY

J: TRBJ2-5
V: TRBV7-9
CDR3: ASSRLPIKETQY

J: TRBJ1-3
V: TRBV6-5
CDR3: ASSYSVGAGNTIY

J: TRBJ2-1
V: TRBV12-3/TRBV12-4
CDR3: ASSRPMGAHNEQF

J: TRBJ2-5
V: TRBV12-3/TRBV12-4
CDR3: ASRSSEGPKETQY

J: TRBJ2-7
V: TRBV27
CDR3: ASSLSVSTSGTYEQY

J: TRBJ2-7
V: TRBV6-2/TRBV6-3
CDR3: ASSSGPASKQY

J: TRBJ2-2
V: TRBV18
CDR3: ASPRGASGELF

J: TRBJ2-5
V: TRBV27
CDR3: ASSISAQGTQY

J: TRBJ1-6
V: TRBV6-5
CDR3: ASSQTSSSSPLH

J: TRBJ2-5
V: TRBV12-3/TRBV12-4
CDR3: ASSSQVGETQY

J: TRBJ2-7
V: TRBV7-2
CDR3: ASSYGLAGLYEQY

J: TRBJ2-5
V: TRBV12-3/TRBV12-4
CDR3: ASSLVAGGLQETQY

J: TRBJ1-3
V: TRBV5-6
CDR3: ASSLEQRNTIY

J: TRBJ2-2
V: TRBV6-4
CDR3: ASSDGETGELF

J: TRBJ2-1
V: TRBV6-1
CDR3: ASGGGLYNEQF

J: TRBJ1-1
V: TRBV30
CDR3: AWRVAWATTDTEAF

J: TRBJ1-4
V: TRBV10-3
CDR3: AISESPGTNEKLF

J: TRBJ2-3
V: TRBV19
CDR3: AAGTSGGTDTQY

J: TRBJ1-4
V: TRBV6-5
CDR3: ASSGTEDEKLF

J: TRBJ2-2
V: TRBV24-1
CDR3: ATSVAQNTGELF

J: TRBJ2-1
V: TRBV6-2/TRBV6-3
CDR3: ASITDGYNEQF

J: TRBJ1-5
V: TRBV6-5
CDR3: ASRGQFNQPQH

J: TRBJ2-3
V: TRBV24-1
CDR3: ATPALAGGPLRVTDTQY

J: TRBJ2-1
V: TRBV5-3
CDR3: ASSFLPTGAGNEQF

J: TRBJ2-1
V: TRBV7-6
CDR3: ASSPTDRGPYNEQF

J: TRBJ2-7
V: TRBV27
CDR3: ASSPGPEGPYEQY

J: TRBJ2-1
V: TRBV18
CDR3: ASSPRDSDNEQF

J: TRBJ2-1
V: TRBV29-1
CDR3: SVEGPVYNEQF

J: TRBJ1-4
V: TRBV6-5
CDR3: ASSMGTPKWEKLF

J: TRBJ2-1
V: TRBV29-1
CDR3: SVGGRGSDEQF